Described below is a single TCR beta chain sequence and its context. This record comes from a study of PD-L1 blockade in urothelial cancer. Background on the study: A median blood sample held 141,255 T cells and 75,000 to 85,000 unique TCRs.

The assay was immunoSEQ multiplex PCR, and TCRdb's table has in-frame clones only and misses some. The sample consists of fewer than 50,000 clones, about 86% of them appearing once. Germline V CDR1 and CDR2: MNHEY, SMNVEV (reference sequence). Between the trimmed V and J ends, which lost 5 bases and 0 bases, there was a span of 13 bases. This CDR3 has 15 residues. Time point of the sample: peripheral blood 6 weeks after treatment start. J is TRBJ1-1 and V is TRBV27; tentatively, D is TRBD1 (6 bases). The sequencing here drew on PBMCs, taken around atezolizumab (anti-PD-L1) treatment. The TCR comes from a man in his sixties with urothelial cancer. The CDR3 DNA follows: TGTGCCAGCAGTCTCCTACAGGGAATGAACACTGAAGCTTTCTTT. This translates into CASSLLQGMNTEAFF.